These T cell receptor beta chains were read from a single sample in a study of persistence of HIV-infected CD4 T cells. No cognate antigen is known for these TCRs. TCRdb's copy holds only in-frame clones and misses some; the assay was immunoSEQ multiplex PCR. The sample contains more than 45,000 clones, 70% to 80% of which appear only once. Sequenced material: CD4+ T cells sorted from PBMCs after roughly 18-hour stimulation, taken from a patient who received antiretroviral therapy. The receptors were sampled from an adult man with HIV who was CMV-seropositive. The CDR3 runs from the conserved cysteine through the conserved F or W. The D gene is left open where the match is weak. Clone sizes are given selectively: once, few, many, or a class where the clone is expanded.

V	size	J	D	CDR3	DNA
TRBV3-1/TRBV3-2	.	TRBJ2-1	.	CASTPSGARDEQFF	TGTGCCAGCACACCGTCCGGGGCAAGGGATGAGCAGTTCTTC
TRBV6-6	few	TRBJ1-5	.	CASRGASHSNQPQHF	TGTGCCAGCAGGGGGGCCAGTCATAGCAATCAGCCCCAGCATTTT
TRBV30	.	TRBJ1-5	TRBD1	CAWSVQGRQPQHF	TGTGCCTGGAGTGTACAGGGGCGTCAGCCCCAGCATTTT
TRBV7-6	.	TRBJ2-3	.	CASSLGPGGTDTQYF	TGTGCCAGCAGCTTAGGCCCGGGGGGCACAGATACGCAGTATTTT
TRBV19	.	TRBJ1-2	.	CASSFYPGTEYGYTF	TGTGCCAGTAGCTTTTACCCAGGGACGGAGTATGGCTACACCTTC
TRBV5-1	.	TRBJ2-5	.	CASSLGAGMMYQETQYF	TGCGCCAGCAGCTTGGGGGCCGGAATGATGTACCAAGAGACCCAGTACTTC
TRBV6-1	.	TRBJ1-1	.	CASSEHQGTEAFF	TGTGCCAGCAGTGAACATCAGGGGACTGAAGCTTTCTTT
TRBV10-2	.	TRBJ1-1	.	CASSGYKNTEAFF	TGCGCCAGCAGTGGTTACAAAAACACTGAAGCTTTCTTT
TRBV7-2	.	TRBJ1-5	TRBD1	CASSPGGGTQPQHF	TGTGCCAGCAGCCCAGGAGGGGGCACTCAGCCCCAGCATTTT
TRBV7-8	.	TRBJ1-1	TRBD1	CASSLNAGQGNTEAFF	TGTGCCAGCAGCTTAAATGCGGGACAGGGGAACACTGAAGCTTTCTTT
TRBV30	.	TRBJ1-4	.	CAWSPRGAPNNEKLFF	TGTGCCTGGAGCCCACGGGGGGCGCCCAATAATGAAAAACTGTTTTTT
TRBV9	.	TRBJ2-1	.	CASSVVSGSYNEQFF	TGTGCCAGCAGCGTAGTGAGCGGCTCCTACAATGAGCAGTTCTTC
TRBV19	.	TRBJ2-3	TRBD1	CASKPQGPDTQYF	TGTGCCAGTAAACCACAGGGGCCAGATACGCAGTATTTT
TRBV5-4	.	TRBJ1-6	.	CASSLEPGRASSPLHF	TGTGCCAGCAGCTTGGAGCCCGGACGGGCTTCCTCACCCCTCCACTTT
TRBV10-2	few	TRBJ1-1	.	CASSPHNTEAFF	TGCGCCAGCAGTCCTCACAACACTGAAGCTTTCTTT
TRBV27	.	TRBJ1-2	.	CASSYREGYGYTF	TGTGCCAGCAGTTACAGGGAGGGCTATGGCTACACCTTC
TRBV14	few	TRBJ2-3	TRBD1	CASSQLGTARTDTQYF	TGTGCCAGCAGCCAACTCGGGACAGCAAGAACAGATACGCAGTATTTT
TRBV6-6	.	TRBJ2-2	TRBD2	CASSYPSGRSGELFF	TGTGCCAGCAGTTACCCTAGCGGGAGATCCGGGGAGCTGTTTTTT
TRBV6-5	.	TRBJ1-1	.	CASIVTGYNTEAFF	TGTGCCAGCATTGTAACAGGGTATAACACTGAAGCTTTCTTT
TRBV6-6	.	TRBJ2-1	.	CASSPASYNEQFF	TGTGCCAGCAGTCCCGCCTCATACAATGAGCAGTTCTTC
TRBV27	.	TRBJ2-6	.	CASRWAGPSGANVLTF	TGTGCCAGCCGTTGGGCAGGGCCCTCTGGGGCCAACGTCCTGACTTTC
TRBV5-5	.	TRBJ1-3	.	CASSLGGVYGNTIYF	TGTGCCAGCAGCTTGGGTGGGGTATACGGAAACACCATATATTTT
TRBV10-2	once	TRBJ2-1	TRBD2	CASSDRVAGGLNNEQFF	TGCGCCAGCAGTGACAGGGTAGCGGGGGGGCTGAACAATGAGCAGTTCTTC
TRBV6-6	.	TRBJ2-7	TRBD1	CASSPQGAVRYF	TGTGCCAGCAGCCCACAGGGGGCAGTAAGGTACTTC
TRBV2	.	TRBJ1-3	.	CASSGLGTGNTIYF	TGTGCCAGCAGTGGACTGGGTACTGGAAACACCATATATTTT
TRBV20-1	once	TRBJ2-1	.	CSASRHNEQFF	TGCAGTGCTAGTCGACACAATGAGCAGTTCTTC
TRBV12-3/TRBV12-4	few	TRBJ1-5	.	CASLQGGAQPQHF	TGTGCCAGCCTCCAAGGGGGGGCCCAGCCCCAGCATTTT
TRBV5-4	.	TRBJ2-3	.	CAVWEAGRTDTQYF	TGTGCCGTCTGGGAGGCAGGGCGGACAGATACGCAGTATTTT
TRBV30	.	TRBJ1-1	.	CAWSVEVGNTEAFF	TGTGCCTGGAGTGTAGAGGTTGGGAACACTGAAGCTTTCTTT
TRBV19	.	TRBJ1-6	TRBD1	CASSMGQVYNSPLHF	TGTGCCAGTAGTATGGGACAGGTCTATAATTCACCCCTCCACTTT
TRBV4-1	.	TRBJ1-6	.	CASSHPDINSPLHF	TGCGCCAGCAGCCACCCCGACATCAATTCACCCCTCCACTTT